This record covers a single T cell receptor beta chain. Its antigen remains unidentified. The data were produced by immunoSEQ multiplex PCR, yet TCRdb's version contains in-frame clones alone and is incomplete. Among about 680,000 clones listed, 80% to 90% were seen once. These data come from a study of Ad26.COV2.S vaccination and SARS-CoV-2 variants. Study at large: The vaccine Ad26.COV2.S was put into the muscle once, or twice with 56 days between. Findings and caveats of the study: TCR breadth and depth estimates may have understated total T cell responses. Spike-specific TCR breadth was greater in vaccine than placebo recipients.

Documented treatment: roughly 18 received Ad26.COV2.S at low or high dose, single or two shots; roughly five received placebo; per-sample allocation not given. Samples analyzed were those drawn on day 63 after the first vaccine or placebo injection. The shot given was an Ad26 vector that makes Wuhan-strain SARS-CoV-2 spike. The source material was peripheral blood, sampled in a trial of Ad26.COV2.S vaccine versus placebo. The receptor was isolated from a person between 18 and 65 years old who received the Ad26.COV2.S COVID-19 vaccine or a placebo.

CDR3 protein: CASSPSGQNYGYTF. The CDR3 bases are TGTGCCAGCAGCCCCTCGGGACAGAACTATGGCTACACCTTC. V and J are TRBV4-2 and TRBJ1-2, with TRBD1 identical over 7 bases. With V trimmed by 4 bases and J by 2 bases, 4 bases remained unmatched. CDR3 size: 14 residues. The germline V gene encodes CDR1 LGHNA and CDR2 YNFKEQ.